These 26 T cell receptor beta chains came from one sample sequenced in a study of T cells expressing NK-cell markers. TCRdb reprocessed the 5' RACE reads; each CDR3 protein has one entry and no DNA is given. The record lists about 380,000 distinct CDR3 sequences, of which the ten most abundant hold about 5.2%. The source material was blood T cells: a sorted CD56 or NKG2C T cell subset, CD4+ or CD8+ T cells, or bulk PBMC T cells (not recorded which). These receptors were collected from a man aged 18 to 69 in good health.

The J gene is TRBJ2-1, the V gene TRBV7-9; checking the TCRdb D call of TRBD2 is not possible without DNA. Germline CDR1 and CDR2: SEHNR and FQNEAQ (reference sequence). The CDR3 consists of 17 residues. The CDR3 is CASSLEVVAGYVNEQFF.

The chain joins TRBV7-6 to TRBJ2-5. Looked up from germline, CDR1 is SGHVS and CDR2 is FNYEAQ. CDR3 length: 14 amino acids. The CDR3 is CASSFRPSQETQYF.

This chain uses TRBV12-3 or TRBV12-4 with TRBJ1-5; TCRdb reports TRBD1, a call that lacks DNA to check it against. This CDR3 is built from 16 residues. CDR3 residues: CASSLSFGTLNQPQHF.

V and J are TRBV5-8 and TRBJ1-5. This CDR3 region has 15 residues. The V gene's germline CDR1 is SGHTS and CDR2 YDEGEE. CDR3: CASSLEGFVGQPQHF.

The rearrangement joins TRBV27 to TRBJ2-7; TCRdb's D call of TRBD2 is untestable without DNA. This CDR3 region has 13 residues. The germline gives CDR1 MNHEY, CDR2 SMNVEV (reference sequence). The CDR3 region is CASRRLEYSEQYF.

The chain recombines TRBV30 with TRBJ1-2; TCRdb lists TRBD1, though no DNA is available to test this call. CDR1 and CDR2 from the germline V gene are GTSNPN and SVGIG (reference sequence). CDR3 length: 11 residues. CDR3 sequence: CAWSTWGGYTF.

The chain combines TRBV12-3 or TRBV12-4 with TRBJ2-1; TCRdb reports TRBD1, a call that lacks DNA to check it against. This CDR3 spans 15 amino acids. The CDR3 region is CASTLAGGPHNEQFF.

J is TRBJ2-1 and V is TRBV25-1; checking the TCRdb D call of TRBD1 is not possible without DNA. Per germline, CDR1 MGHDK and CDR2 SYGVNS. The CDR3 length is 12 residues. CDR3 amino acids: CASSPPGPKQFF. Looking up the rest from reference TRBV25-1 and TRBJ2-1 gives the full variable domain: EADIYQTPRYLVIGTGKKITLECSQTMGHDKMYWYQQDPGMELHLIHYSYGVNSTEKGDLSSESTVSRIRTEHFPLTLESARPSHTSQYLCASSPPGPKQFFGPGTRLTVL.

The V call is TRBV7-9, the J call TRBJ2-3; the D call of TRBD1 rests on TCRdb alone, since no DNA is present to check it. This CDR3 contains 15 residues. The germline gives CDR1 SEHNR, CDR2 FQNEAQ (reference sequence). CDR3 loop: CASSLGGPNTDTQYF.

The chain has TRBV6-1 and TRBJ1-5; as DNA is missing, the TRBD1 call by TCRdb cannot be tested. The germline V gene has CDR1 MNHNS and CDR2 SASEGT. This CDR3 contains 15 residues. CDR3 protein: CASSPSPPPWAPQHF.

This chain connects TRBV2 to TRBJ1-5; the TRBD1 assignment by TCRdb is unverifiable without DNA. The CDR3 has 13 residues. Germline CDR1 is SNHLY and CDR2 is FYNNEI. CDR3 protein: CASGARGTQPQHF.

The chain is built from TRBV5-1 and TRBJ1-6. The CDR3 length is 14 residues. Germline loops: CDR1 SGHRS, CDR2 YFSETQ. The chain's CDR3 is CASSLSAFNSPLHF.

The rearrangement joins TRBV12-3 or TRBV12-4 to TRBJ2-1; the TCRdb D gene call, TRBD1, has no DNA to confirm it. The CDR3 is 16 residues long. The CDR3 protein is CASRGRGQGAYNEQFF.

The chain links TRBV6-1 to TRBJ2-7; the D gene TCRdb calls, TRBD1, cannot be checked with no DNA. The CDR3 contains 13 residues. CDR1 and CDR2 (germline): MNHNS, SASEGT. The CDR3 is CASDRQLSYEQYF.

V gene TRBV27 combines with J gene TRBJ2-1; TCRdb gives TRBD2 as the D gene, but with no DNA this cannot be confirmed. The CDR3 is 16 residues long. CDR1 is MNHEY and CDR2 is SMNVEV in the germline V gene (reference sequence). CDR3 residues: CASSPKGGGFSSEQFF.

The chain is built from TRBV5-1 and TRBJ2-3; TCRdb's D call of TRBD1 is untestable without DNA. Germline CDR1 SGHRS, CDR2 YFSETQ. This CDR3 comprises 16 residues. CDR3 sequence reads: CASSPRFQGGTDTQYF.

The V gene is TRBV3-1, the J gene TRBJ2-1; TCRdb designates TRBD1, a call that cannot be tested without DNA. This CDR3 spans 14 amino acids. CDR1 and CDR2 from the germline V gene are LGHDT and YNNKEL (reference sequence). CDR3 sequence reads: CASSQVYRYNEQFF.

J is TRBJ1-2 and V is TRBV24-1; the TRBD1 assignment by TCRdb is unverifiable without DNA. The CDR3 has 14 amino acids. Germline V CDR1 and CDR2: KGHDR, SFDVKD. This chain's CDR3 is CATSGGQAGTGYTF.

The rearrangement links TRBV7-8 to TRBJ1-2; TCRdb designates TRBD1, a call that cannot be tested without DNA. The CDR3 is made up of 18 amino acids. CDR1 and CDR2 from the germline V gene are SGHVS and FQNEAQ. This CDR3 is CASSLAGATGALNYGYTF.

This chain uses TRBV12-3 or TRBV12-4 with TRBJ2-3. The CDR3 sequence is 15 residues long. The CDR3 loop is CASSFGLKVPDTQYF.

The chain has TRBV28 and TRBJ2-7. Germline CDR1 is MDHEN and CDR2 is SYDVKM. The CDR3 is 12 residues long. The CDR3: CASRRGSREQYF.

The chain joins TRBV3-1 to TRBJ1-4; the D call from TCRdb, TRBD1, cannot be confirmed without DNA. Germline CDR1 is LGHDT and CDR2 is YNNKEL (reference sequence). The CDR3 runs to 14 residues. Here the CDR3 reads CASSQTTGNEKLFF.

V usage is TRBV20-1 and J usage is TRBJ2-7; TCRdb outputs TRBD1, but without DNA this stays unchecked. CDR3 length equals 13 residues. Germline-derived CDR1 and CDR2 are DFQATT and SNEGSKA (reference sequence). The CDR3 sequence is CSARDPRELGQYF.

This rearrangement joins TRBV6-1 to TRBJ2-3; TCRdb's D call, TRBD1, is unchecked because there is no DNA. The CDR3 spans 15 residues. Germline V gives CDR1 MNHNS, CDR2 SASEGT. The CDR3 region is CASSGGGARTDTQYF.

The CDR3 protein is CASSLPQGPFTRLSGNEQFF. The genes are TRBV5-1 and TRBJ2-1; TCRdb picks TRBD1, but there is no DNA to check that call. This CDR3 has 20 amino acids. CDR1 and CDR2 (germline): SGHRS, YFSETQ.

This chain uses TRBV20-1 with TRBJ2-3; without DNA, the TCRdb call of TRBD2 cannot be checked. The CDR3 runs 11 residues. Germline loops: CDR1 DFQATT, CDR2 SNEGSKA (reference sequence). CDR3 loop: CSGTKGDTQYF.